This TCR beta chain was captured by sequencing in a study of shared clonotypes between healthy human individuals. Per sorted-subset replicate PCR, input was approximately 210 ng DNA, representing about 29,000 T cell genomes. Assay: immunoSEQ multiplex PCR; the TCRdb copy retains only in-frame clones and omits some. The data contain about 2.3 million clones, roughly 93% of them singletons. CDR1 and CDR2 from the germline V gene are MNHEY and SVGAGI. Trimming removed 4 bases from V and 3 bases from J; junction bases left unmatched: 2. The CDR3 contains 14 residues. Source material: naive CD4+ T cells from PBMCs. Subset indicated: CD45RA+ positively selected. This chain links TRBV6-5 with TRBJ2-7; 11 bases line up with TRBD2. This clonotype was sampled from a man aged 18 to 35 in good health. Some clones in this sample may be carry-over from other donors' samples. CDR3 residues: CASSSLAGGYEQYF. The CDR3, as DNA: TGTGCCAGCAGTTCTCTAGCGGGAGGCTACGAGCAGTACTTC.